This paragraph covers one TCR beta chain sequence. Antigen unknown. The PCR made use of 60 Vbeta and 13 Jbeta primers. The data were produced by immunoSEQ multiplex PCR, yet TCRdb's version contains in-frame clones alone and is incomplete. The table includes 160,000 or so clones, under 80% detected once. This specimen comes from a study of cytomegalovirus exposure and HLA in healthy donors. Study-wide context: T cells numbering around 200 million yielded around 120 million unique TCR beta sequences in an earlier analysis. Findings and limits, study-wide: Many donors carried some public TCRs, although rarity characterized most TCR sequences. In a later analysis, HLA-C alleles had the fewest associated TCRs, DRB1 alleles the most. In an earlier analysis, productive rearrangement rates for most beta V segments clustered near 87% or 30%.

Germline V lookup: CDR1 SEHNR, CDR2 FQNEAQ (reference sequence). The ends were cut back, 8 bases at V and 0 bases at J, with 16 bases in the middle. The CDR3 is 15 residues long. Sequencing was performed on PBMCs. This sequence joins TRBV7-9 and TRBJ1-1; D is possibly TRBD1 (6 bases). This clonotype originated in a human donor in good health. The CDR3 here is CASSPLGQMNTEAFF. CDR3 DNA: TGTGCCAGCTCTCCCCTCGGACAGATGAACACTGAAGCTTTCTTT.